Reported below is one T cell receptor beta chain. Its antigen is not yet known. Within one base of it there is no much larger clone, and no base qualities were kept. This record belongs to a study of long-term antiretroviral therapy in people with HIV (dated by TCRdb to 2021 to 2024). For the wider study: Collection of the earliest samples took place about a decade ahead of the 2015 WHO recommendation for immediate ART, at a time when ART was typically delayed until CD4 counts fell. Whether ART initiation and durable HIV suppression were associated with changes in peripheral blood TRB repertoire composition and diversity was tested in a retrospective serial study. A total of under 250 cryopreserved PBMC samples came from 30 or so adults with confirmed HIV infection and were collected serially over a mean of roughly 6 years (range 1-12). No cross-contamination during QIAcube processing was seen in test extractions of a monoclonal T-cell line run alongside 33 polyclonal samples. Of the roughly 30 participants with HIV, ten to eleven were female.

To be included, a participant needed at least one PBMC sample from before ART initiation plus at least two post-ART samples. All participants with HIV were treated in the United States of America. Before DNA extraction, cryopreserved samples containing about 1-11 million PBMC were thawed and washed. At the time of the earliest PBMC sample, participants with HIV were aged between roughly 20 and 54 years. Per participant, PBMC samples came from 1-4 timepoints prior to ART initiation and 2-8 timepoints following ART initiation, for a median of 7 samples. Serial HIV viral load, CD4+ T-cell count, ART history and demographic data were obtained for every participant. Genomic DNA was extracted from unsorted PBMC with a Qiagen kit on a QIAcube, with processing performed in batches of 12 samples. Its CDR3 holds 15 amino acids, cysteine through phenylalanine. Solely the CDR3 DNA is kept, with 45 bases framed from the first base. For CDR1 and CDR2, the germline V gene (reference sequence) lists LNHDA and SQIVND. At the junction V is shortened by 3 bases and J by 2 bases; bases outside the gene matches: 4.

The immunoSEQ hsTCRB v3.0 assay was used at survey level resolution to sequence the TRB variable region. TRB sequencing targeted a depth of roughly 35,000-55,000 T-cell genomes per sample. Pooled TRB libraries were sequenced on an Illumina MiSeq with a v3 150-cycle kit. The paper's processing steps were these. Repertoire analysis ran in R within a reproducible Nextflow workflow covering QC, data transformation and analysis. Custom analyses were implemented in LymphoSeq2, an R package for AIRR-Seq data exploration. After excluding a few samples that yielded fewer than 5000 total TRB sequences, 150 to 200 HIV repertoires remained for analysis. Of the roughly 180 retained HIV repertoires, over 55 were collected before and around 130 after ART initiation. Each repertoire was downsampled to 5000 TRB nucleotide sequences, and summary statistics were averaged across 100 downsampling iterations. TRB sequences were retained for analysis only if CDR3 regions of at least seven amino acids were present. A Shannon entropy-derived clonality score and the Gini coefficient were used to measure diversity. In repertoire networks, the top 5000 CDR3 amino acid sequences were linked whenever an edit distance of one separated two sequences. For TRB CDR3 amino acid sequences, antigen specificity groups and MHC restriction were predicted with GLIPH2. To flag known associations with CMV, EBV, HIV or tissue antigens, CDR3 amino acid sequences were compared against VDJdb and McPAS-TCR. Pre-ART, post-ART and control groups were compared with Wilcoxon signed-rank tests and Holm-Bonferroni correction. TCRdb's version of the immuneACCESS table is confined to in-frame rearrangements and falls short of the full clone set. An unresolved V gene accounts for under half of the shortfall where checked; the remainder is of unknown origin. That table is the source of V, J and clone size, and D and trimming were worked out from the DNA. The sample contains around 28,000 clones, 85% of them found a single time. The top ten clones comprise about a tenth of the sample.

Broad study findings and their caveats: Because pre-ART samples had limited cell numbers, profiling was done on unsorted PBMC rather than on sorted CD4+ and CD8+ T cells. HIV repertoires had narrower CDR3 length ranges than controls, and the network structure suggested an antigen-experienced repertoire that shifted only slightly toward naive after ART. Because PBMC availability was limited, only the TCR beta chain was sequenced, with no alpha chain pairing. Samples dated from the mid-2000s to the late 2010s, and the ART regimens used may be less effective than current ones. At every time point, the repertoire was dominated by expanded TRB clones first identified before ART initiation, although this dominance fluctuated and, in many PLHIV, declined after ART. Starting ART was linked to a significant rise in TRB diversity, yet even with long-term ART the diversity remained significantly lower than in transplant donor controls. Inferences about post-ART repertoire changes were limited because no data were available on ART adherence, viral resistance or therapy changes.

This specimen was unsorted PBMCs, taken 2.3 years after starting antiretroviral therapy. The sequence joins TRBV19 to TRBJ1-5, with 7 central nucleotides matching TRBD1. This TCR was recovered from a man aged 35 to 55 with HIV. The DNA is TGTGCCAGTAGTATGGGGCAGGGGGGCAATCAGCCCCAGCATTTT. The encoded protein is CASSMGQGGNQPQHF.